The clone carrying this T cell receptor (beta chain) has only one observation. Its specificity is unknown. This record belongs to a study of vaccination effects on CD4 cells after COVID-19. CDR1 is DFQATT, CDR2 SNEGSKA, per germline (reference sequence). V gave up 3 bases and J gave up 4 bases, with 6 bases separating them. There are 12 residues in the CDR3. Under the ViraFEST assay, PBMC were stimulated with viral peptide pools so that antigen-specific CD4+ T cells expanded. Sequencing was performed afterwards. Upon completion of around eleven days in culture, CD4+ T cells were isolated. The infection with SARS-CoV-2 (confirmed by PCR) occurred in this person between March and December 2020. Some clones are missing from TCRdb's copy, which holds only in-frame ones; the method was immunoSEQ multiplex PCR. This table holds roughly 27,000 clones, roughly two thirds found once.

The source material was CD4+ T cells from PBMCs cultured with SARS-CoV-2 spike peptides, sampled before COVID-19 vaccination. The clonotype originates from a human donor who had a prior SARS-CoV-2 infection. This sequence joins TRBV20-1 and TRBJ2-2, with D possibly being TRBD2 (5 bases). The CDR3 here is CSASGGTGELFF. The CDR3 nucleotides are TGCAGTGCTAGTGGAGGCACCGGGGAGCTGTTTTTT.